A single sample is the source of the 3 T cell receptor beta chains below, sequenced in a study of T cell repertoires in cytomegalovirus infection. TCRdb re-analysed the reads in MiXCR, keeping a single row per CDR3 protein. The sample includes 750,000 to 900,000 distinct CDR3 sequences, 25% to 30% of them seen just once. What these receptors recognize is not known. The sample consisted of cultured CD8+ T cells from PBMCs, taken from culture after CMV antigen stimulation. Receptors were obtained from a human donor in good health (CMV status not recorded). Some clones in this sample may be carry-over from other donors' samples.

The rearrangement links TRBV6-5 to TRBJ2-7, with TRBD2 as a possible D gene (5 bases). V lost 0 bases, J lost 6 bases, and 9 bases lay in between. From germline, CDR1 is MNHEY and CDR2 SVGAGI. This CDR3 region has 13 residues. This CDR3 reads CASSYSTGSEQYV. The CDR3 nucleotides are TGTGCCAGCAGTTACTCGACGGGGAGCGAGCAGTACGTC.

This clonotype was observed a handful of times. The V gene is TRBV7-6, the J gene TRBJ2-3; D not resolved. The CDR3 contains 15 residues. From germline, CDR1 is SGHVS and CDR2 FNYEAQ. Trimming shortened V by 1 base and J by 2 bases, and 10 bases separated the two germline ends. The CDR3 DNA follows: TGTGCCAGCAGCTTAGACAGTTTCTTCACAGATACGCAGTATTTT. Protein product: CASSLDSFFTDTQYF.

This clonotype was recorded a few times. This chain uses TRBV2 with TRBJ2-3, with unresolved D. This CDR3 has 10 amino acids. V gave up 8 bases and J gave up 6 bases, with 6 bases separating them. Germline V gene sequence: CDR1 SNHLY, CDR2 FYNNEI. Here the CDR3 DNA reads TGTGCCAGCGGCCCGGATACGCAGTATTTT. This gives the protein CASGPDTQYF.